The sequence of this T cell receptor (beta chain) was determined in a study of T cells in tuberculosis. Generated by immunoSEQ multiplex PCR, the TCRdb table keeps only in-frame clones and is missing some. The table lists tens of thousands of clones, around 95% of them singletons. V lost 6 bases to trimming and J lost 0 bases, with 14 bases between them. CDR1 and CDR2 from the germline V gene are MGHDK and SYGVNS. The CDR3 consists of 15 residues. The TCR was taken from a donor aged 10 to 29 with latent tuberculosis or without tuberculosis infection. Sequenced material: PBMCs. The chain carries TRBV25-1 and TRBJ1-2; possible D gene TRBD1, 5 bases. CDR3 in DNA: TGTGCCAGCAGGGGTAACAGGCCTACTAACTATGGCTACACCTTC. It specifies CASRGNRPTNYGYTF.